This TCR beta chain was obtained from a study of long-term antiretroviral therapy in people with HIV. Findings and caveats of the study: Spans of CDR3 length were tighter for HIV repertoires than for controls. Repertoire composition at all time points was dominated by clones that had expanded before ART.

Inclusion required at least two post-ART and at least one pre-ART PBMC samples. Sequencing relied on immunoSEQ assay v3.0, run at survey level. Using immunoSEQ multiplex PCR, the repertoire was profiled, and TCRdb retains in-frame clones only, with some absent. This sample has thousands of clones; around 77% occur once, and the top ten carry about 14%. Notes on this clone: Its antigen is unknown.

V was cut by 8 bases and J by 1 base, with 17 bases left in between. CDR3 length equals 15 residues. Germline V gene data show CDR1 as MRHNA and CDR2 as SNTAGT. The clonotype originates from a man aged 30 to 39 with HIV. The chain recombines TRBV6-4 with TRBJ1-1; no firm D call. The specimen was unsorted PBMCs, collected 0.4 years before starting antiretroviral therapy. CDR3 nucleotide sequence: TGTGCCAGCCGAGGGAGAATTGCGGCGAACACTGAAGCTTTCTTT. Protein sequence: CASRGRIAANTEAFF.